Shown below are 18 T cell receptor beta chains from a single sample sequenced in a study of glioma-infiltrating T cells after dendritic cell vaccination. TCRdb's copy holds only in-frame clones and misses some; the assay was immunoSEQ multiplex PCR. The data contain approximately 100,000 clones, roughly 80% of them singletons. Sequenced material: blood, taken before dendritic cell vaccination. All receptors derive from a human donor with glioblastoma.

The chain has TRBV5-4 and TRBJ2-6, with 7 positions matching TRBD1. The CDR3 sequence is 17 residues long. Germline lookup yields CDR1 SGHNT and CDR2 YYREEE (reference sequence). The trim removed 4 bases at V and 2 bases at J, leaving 9 bases unmatched. The CDR3 spells CASSNGQVNTGANVLTF. The CDR3 region has the DNA TGTGCCAGCAGCAACGGACAGGTGAATACTGGGGCCAACGTCCTGACTTTC.

The chain recombines TRBV4-3 with TRBJ1-4; weak D call: TRBD1 (6 bases). Trimming took off 4 bases at V and 2 bases at J, with 11 bases between the two ends. The CDR3 loop spans 15 amino acids. Germline CDR1 LGHNA, CDR2 YSLEER. The CDR3 DNA reads TGCGCCAGCAGCCCAGGGGTCGGGACTAATGAAAAACTGTTTTTT. It is translated as CASSPGVGTNEKLFF.

The rearrangement joins TRBV7-9 to TRBJ2-1; 12 nucleotides agree with TRBD2. Germline V gene lookup returns CDR1 SEHNR and CDR2 FQNEAQ (reference sequence). CDR3 length equals 16 residues. V shed 2 bases and J 8 bases; nucleotides not matched to a gene: 7. In DNA form, the CDR3 reads TGTGCCAGCAGCTTACTACTAGCGGGGGGTCTGGATGAGCAGTTCTTC. It yields the protein CASSLLLAGGLDEQFF.

The chain couples TRBV7-9 to TRBJ1-4; D gene ambiguous. CDR3 size: 12 residues. In germline, CDR1 is SEHNR, CDR2 FQNEAQ (reference sequence). Trimming removed 5 bases at V and 6 bases at J, with 7 bases between. The CDR3 region has the DNA TGTGCCAGCAGCGGCACAGATGAAAAACTGTTTTTT. This gives the protein CASSGTDEKLFF.

The chain couples TRBV7-8 to TRBJ1-2; D is undetermined. Germline V lookup: CDR1 SGHVS, CDR2 FQNEAQ. Trimming removed 5 bases at V and 8 bases at J, with 24 bases between. This CDR3 has 16 amino acids. CDR3 region: CASSPNLGFQRGGYTF. As DNA, the CDR3 is TGTGCCAGCAGCCCCAACCTAGGGTTTCAACGAGGGGGCTACACCTTC. Variable domain in full (rest from reference TRBV7-8 and TRBJ1-2): GAGVSQSPRYKVAKRGQDVALRCDPISGHVSLFWYQQALGQGPEFLTYFQNEAQLDKSGLPSDRFFAERPEGSVSTLKIQRTQQEDSAVYLCASSPNLGFQRGGYTFGSGTRLTVV.

V usage is TRBV9 and J usage is TRBJ1-2; D call uncertain. The CDR3 length is 15 residues. Germline CDR1 reads SGDLS; CDR2 reads YYNGEE. V lost 0 bases and J lost 4, with 13 bases in between. The CDR3 region is CASSVGAEAGYGYTF. The CDR3 coding sequence is TGTGCCAGCAGCGTAGGGGCCGAGGCGGGCTATGGCTACACCTTC.

The rearrangement uses TRBV4-1 and TRBJ2-1, with a weak D call TRBD2 (6 bases). Germline loops: CDR1 MGHRA, CDR2 YSYEKL. V was pared by 5 bases and J by 0 bases, with 17 bases between. This CDR3 is built from 17 residues. The CDR3 region has the DNA TGCGCCAGCAGCAACTCCCGGGCGGGGCTCTCCTACAATGAGCAGTTCTTC. Protein: CASSNSRAGLSYNEQFF.

The gene calls are TRBV27 and TRBJ1-6; perhaps TRBD1 as D (5 bases). Germline CDR1 is MNHEY and CDR2 is SMNVEV (reference sequence). Trimming stripped 2 bases from V and 5 bases from J, with 16 bases between. This CDR3 contains 17 residues. The CDR3 DNA sequence: TGTGCCAGCAGTTTAGGTAGCCCGGGGGGAAATAATTCACCCCTCCACTTT. This translates into CASSLGSPGGNNSPLHF.

The chain carries TRBV6-5 and TRBJ1-6, with D perhaps matching TRBD1 (6 bases). The V end was cut by 6 bases, the J end by 8 bases, with 17 bases between. This CDR3 region has 15 residues. Germline-derived CDR1 and CDR2 are MNHEY and SVGAGI. The CDR3, as DNA: TGTGCCAGCAGCCGGCCGGGACAAGTCGATTCACCCCTCCACTTT. Translated: CASSRPGQVDSPLHF.

The gene calls are TRBV7-2 and TRBJ1-5; a weak D match, TRBD1 (6 bases). V was clipped by 3 bases and J by 4 bases, with 10 bases between them. The CDR3 is made up of 14 amino acids. CDR1 SGHTA and CDR2 FQGNSA come from the germline V gene. For the CDR3, the DNA is TGTGCCAGCAGCTTCAACAGGGTGAATCAGCCCCAGCATTTT. Translation: CASSFNRVNQPQHF.

The chain employs TRBV30 and TRBJ2-7, with 7 positions matching TRBD1. There are 13 residues in the CDR3. Trimming took 7 bases from V and 3 from J; bases not matched to a gene: 9. In germline, CDR1 is GTSNPN, CDR2 SVGIG (reference sequence). CDR3 bases: TGTGCCTACTCGGACAGGTTAAACTACGAGCAGTACTTC. Residues: CAYSDRLNYEQYF.

Written as DNA, the CDR3 is TGTGCCAGCTCACCACCGGTCAGGCTGAACACTGAAGCTTTCTTT. Residues: CASSPPVRLNTEAFF. This chain uses TRBV18 with TRBJ1-1; D not resolved. CDR1 is KGHSH and CDR2 is LQKENI in the germline V gene. V lost 0 bases to trimming and J lost 0 bases, with 8 bases between them. The CDR3 spans 15 residues.

J is TRBJ1-6 and V is TRBV11-3, with D tentatively TRBD1 (5 bases). V was trimmed by 1 base and J by 0 bases, leaving 19 bases between them. The CDR3 has 20 amino acids. In germline, CDR1 is SGHNT, CDR2 YENEEA. DNA of the CDR3: TGTGCCAGCAGCTTAGCCCCTGGTGCGGGACCCAACTCCTATAATTCACCCCTCCACTTT. It yields the protein CASSLAPGAGPNSYNSPLHF.

This chain links TRBV19 with TRBJ1-4, with TRBD1 identical over 8 bases. This CDR3 contains 17 residues. Unmatched junction bases numbered 13, after V lost 8 bases and J lost 2 bases. Germline V CDR1 and CDR2: LNHDA, SQIVND (reference sequence). The CDR3: CASARTGRMGTNEKLFF. The DNA for the CDR3 is TGTGCCAGTGCCCGGACAGGGCGTATGGGGACTAATGAAAAACTGTTTTTT.

The chain is built from TRBV28 and TRBJ1-1; no clear D. CDR1 is MDHEN and CDR2 is SYDVKM in the germline V gene. The CDR3 length is 13 residues. Trimming took off 4 bases at V and 4 bases at J, with 10 bases between the two ends. The CDR3 sequence: CASSSQSPTEAFF. The DNA of the CDR3 is TGTGCCAGCAGTTCACAGAGCCCCACTGAAGCTTTCTTT.

This chain links TRBV4-1 with TRBJ2-7, with 8 bases lining up with TRBD1. The germline gives CDR1 MGHRA, CDR2 YSYEKL. The V gene end was trimmed by 0 bases and the J gene end by 7 bases; junction bases not matched to a gene: 5. The CDR3 contains 14 residues. DNA for the CDR3: TGCGCCAGCAGCCAAGATCAGGGGGCGGAAGAGCAGTACTTC. Translation gives CASSQDQGAEEQYF.

The DNA for the CDR3 is TGTGCCAGCACCCCGGGGGGGGGAAGACGGGCCTACGAGCAGTACTTC. It is translated as CASTPGGGRRAYEQYF. The V gene is TRBV5-6, the J gene TRBJ2-7; TRBD2 agrees at 8 bases. J lost 2 bases, V lost 6 bases, and 13 bases had no gene match. CDR1 is SGHDT, CDR2 YYEEEE, per germline. There are 16 residues in the CDR3.

The V gene is TRBV25-1, the J gene TRBJ2-1; D may be TRBD2 (6 bases). Trimming shortened V by 3 bases and J by 12 bases, and 9 bases separated the two germline ends. The CDR3 consists of 11 residues. Germline V lookup: CDR1 MGHDK, CDR2 SYGVNS. Written as DNA, the CDR3 is TGTGCCAGCAGTGAGGACTATTGGCAGTTCTTC. It translates to CASSEDYWQFF.